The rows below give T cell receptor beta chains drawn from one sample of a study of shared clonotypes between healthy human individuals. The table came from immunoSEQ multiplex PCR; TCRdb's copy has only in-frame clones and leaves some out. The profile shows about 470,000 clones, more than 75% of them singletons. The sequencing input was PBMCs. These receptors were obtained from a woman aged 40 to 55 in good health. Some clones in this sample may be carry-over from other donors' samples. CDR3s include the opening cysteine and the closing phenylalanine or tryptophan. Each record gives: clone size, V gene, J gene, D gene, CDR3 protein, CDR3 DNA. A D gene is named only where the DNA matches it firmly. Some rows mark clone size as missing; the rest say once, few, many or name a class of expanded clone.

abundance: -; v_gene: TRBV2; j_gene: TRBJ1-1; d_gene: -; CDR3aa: CASSFTGYTEAFF; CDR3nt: TGTGCCAGCAGTTTTACAGGGTACACTGAAGCTTTCTTT
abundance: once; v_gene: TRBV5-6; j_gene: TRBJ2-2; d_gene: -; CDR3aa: CASRTQANTGELFF; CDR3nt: TGTGCCAGCAGGACCCAAGCGAACACCGGGGAGCTGTTTTTT
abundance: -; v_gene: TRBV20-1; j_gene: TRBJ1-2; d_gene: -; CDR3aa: CSAGPPGGYTF; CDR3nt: TGCAGTGCCGGACCACCCGGGGGCTACACCTTC
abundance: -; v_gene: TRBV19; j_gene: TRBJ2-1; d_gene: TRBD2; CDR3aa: CASSPPLADHEQFF; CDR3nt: TGTGCCAGTAGTCCGCCTCTAGCGGATCATGAACAGTTCTTC
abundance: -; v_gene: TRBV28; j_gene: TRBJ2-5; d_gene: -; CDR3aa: CASSLPDGAQETQYF; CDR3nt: TGTGCCAGCAGTTTACCCGACGGGGCTCAAGAGACCCAGTACTTC
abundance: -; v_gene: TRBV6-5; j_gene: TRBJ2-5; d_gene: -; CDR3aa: CASSILDGAQETQYF; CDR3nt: TGTGCCAGCAGTATCCTAGACGGGGCCCAAGAGACCCAGTACTTC
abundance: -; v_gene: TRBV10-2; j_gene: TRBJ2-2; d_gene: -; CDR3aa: CASSAGAKNTGELFF; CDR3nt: TGCGCCAGCAGTGCAGGGGCTAAGAACACCGGGGAGCTGTTTTTT
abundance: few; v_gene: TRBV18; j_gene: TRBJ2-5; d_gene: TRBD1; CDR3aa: CASSGQKETQYF; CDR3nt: TGTGCCAGCTCGGGACAGAAAGAGACCCAGTACTTC
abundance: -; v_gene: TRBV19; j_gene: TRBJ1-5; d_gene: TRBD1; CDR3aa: CASSRGQFNQPQHF; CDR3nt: TGTGCCAGTAGTAGGGGACAGTTCAATCAGCCCCAGCATTTT
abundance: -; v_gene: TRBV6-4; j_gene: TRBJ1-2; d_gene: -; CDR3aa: CASSPNQIDSSYTF; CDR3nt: TGTGCCAGCAGTCCAAATCAGATAGACAGCAGCTACACCTTC
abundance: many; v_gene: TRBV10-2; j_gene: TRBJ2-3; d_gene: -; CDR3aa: CASKRADTQYF; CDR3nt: TGCGCCAGCAAGCGGGCAGATACGCAGTATTTT
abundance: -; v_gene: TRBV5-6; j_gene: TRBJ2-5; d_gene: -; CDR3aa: CASSLERAQETQYF; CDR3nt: TGTGCCAGCAGCTTGGAAAGGGCCCAAGAGACCCAGTACTTC
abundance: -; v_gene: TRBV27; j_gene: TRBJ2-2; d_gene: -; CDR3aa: CASSLIAAYTGELFF; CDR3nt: TGTGCCAGCAGTTTAATTGCAGCTTACACCGGGGAGCTGTTTTTT
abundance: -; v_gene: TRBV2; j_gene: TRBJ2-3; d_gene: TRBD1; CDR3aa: CASSGGQGGTDTQYF; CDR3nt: TGTGCCAGCAGCGGCGGACAGGGTGGCACAGATACGCAGTATTTT
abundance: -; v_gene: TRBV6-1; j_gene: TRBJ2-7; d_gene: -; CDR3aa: CASRALNGGSYEQYF; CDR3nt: TGTGCCAGCAGGGCCCTGAATGGAGGCTCCTACGAGCAGTACTTC
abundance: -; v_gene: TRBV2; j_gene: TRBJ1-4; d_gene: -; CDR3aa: CASSVRQINEKLLF; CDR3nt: TGTGCCAGCAGTGTGAGGCAGATAAATGAAAAACTGCTTTTT
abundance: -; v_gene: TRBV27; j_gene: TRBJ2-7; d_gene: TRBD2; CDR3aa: CASSSWTSGTPAFHF; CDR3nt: TGTGCCAGCAGTTCCTGGACTAGCGGGACCCCCGCCTTTCACTTC
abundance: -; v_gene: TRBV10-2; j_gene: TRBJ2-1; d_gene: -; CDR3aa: CASLPSRSYNEQFF; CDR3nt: TGCGCCAGTTTACCTAGCCGGTCCTACAATGAGCAGTTCTTC
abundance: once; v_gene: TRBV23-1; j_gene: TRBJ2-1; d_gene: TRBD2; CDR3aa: CASPGREGFNEQFF; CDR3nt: TGCGCCAGCCCGGGGCGGGAGGGCTTCAATGAGCAGTTCTTC
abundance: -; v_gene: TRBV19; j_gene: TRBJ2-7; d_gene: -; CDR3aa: CASSIASSREQYF; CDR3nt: TGTGCCAGTAGTATAGCCAGCTCTCGGGAGCAGTACTTC
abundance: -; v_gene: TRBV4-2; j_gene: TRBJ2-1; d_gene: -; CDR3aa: CASSQVIRSAYNEQFF; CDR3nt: TGTGCCAGCAGCCAAGTAATACGATCTGCCTACAATGAGCAGTTCTTC
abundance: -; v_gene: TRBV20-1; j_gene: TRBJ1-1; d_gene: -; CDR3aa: CSASELGAFF; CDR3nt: TGCAGTGCTAGTGAATTGGGGGCTTTCTTT
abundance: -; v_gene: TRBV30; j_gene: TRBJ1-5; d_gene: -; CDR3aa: CAWAGGKRGLSNQPQHF; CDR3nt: TGTGCCTGGGCCGGGGGAAAGCGGGGGCTTAGCAATCAGCCCCAGCATTTT
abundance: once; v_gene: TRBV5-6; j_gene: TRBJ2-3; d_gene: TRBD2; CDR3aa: CASQSASGRALTDTQYF; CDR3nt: TGTGCCAGCCAAAGCGCTAGCGGGAGGGCCCTCACAGATACGCAGTATTTT
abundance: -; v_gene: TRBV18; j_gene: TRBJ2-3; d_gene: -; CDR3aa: CASSPMGLGTDTQYF; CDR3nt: TGTGCCAGCTCACCTATGGGACTCGGCACAGATACGCAGTATTTT
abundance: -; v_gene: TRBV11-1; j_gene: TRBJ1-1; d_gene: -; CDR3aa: CASSLGHPNTEAFF; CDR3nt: TGTGCCAGCAGTCTCGGACACCCGAACACTGAAGCTTTCTTT
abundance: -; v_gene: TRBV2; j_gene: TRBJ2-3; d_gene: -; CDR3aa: CASSERQGGRDTQYF; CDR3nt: TGTGCCAGCAGTGAGAGGCAGGGCGGGCGAGATACGCAGTATTTT
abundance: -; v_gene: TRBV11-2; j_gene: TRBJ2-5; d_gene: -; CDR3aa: CASSFSGEETQYF; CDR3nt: TGTGCCAGCAGCTTTAGCGGAGAAGAGACCCAGTACTTC
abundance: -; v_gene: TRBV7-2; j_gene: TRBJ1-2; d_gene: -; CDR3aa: CASSSGQNYGYTF; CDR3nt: TGTGCCAGCAGTTCGGGACAAAACTATGGCTACACCTTC